This T cell receptor (beta chain) was sequenced during a study of shared clonotypes between healthy human individuals. About the research overall: A couple of women and three men aged 18 to 49 served as donors.

Points from the study as a whole: Depth of sequencing was expected to influence donor clonotype sharing.

Every unsorted PBMC PCR replicate was loaded with around 290 ng DNA, 33,000 or so T cell genomes. Measured with immunoSEQ multiplex PCR; TCRdb has only the in-frame clones, and not every one. The sample shows about 490,000 clones, more than 65% of them seen only once. Germline CDR1 and CDR2: MDHEN and SYDVKM. CDR3 length: 15 residues. After removal of 3 bases from V and 5 bases from J, the junction contained 8 bases not matched to a gene. In regard to this clone: Its target is not known.

Sample: PBMCs. This receptor was taken from a woman aged 40 to 50 in good health. Some clones in this sample may be carry-over from other donors' samples. The rearrangement joins TRBV28 to TRBJ2-5; 8 nucleotides line up with TRBD2. The CDR3 sequence: CASSLAGAGEETQYF. CDR3 nucleotide sequence: TGTGCCAGCAGTTTGGCGGGAGCGGGGGAGGAGACCCAGTACTTC.